These T cell receptor beta chains were read from a single sample in a study of blood T cell repertoires in COVID-19. TCRdb keeps only in-frame clones here, not all; method: immunoSEQ multiplex PCR. Altogether about 480,000 clones are present, 70% to 90% being singletons, with the ten largest covering 1.5% to 2%. The material sequenced was PBMCs or T cells enriched from blood (not recorded which). The receptors come from a woman younger than 30 with acute COVID-19. The CDR3 runs from the conserved cysteine through the conserved F or W. A D gene is named only where the DNA matches it firmly. Expanded clones are given a class, and other clones once, few, many or no size at all.

CDR3 DNA | CDR3 protein | V gene | clone size | CDR3 length | J gene | D gene
TGCGCCAGCAGCCAAGTCGGGGGATCGGAAGCTTTCTTT | CASSQVGGSEAFF | TRBV4-3 | - | 13 | TRBJ1-1 | -
TGTGCCAGCAACCCGGACGGAGGCGCCGGGGAGCTGTTTTTT | CASNPDGGAGELFF | TRBV9 | - | 14 | TRBJ2-2 | -
TGTGCCAGCAGCGTCACAGGTCACGGCTACACCTTC | CASSVTGHGYTF | TRBV9 | once | 12 | TRBJ1-2 | -
TGCGCCAGCAGGAGGGATCCCGGGAAAGACTATGGCTACACCTTC | CASRRDPGKDYGYTF | TRBV5-1 | few | 15 | TRBJ1-2 | -
TGTGCCACTCAGGGGTTTGGGGCCAACGTCCTGACTTTC | CATQGFGANVLTF | TRBV19 | once | 13 | TRBJ2-6 | -
TGTGCCAGCAGTGATAGGGAGGGCTACGAGCAGTACTTC | CASSDREGYEQYF | TRBV25-1 | - | 13 | TRBJ2-7 | TRBD2
TGCGCCAGCAGCCAACAACAGGGGGCCTACGAGCAGTACTTC | CASSQQQGAYEQYF | TRBV4-1 | - | 14 | TRBJ2-7 | TRBD1
TGCGCCAGCAGCTTGCAGGGGGGAAGCTCTGGGGCCAACGTCCTGACTTTC | CASSLQGGSSGANVLTF | TRBV5-1 | - | 17 | TRBJ2-6 | -
TGTGCCAGTAGTATTCGGCAGAGCTCTAGGAACACTGAAGCTTTCTTT | CASSIRQSSRNTEAFF | TRBV19 | - | 16 | TRBJ1-1 | -
TGTGCCAGCAGTTATAAAGAGACCCAGTACTTC | CASSYKETQYF | TRBV7-2 | - | 11 | TRBJ2-5 | -
TGTGCCAGCAGTTATGCAGAAATGAACACTGAAGCTTTCTTT | CASSYAEMNTEAFF | TRBV6-5 | - | 14 | TRBJ1-1 | -
TGTGCCAGCAGCCTCTCCGGGACAGTTAACACTGAAGCTTTCTTT | CASSLSGTVNTEAFF | TRBV11-3 | - | 15 | TRBJ1-1 | TRBD1
TGTGCCAGCAGCAGACAGGGGGCCACCTACGAGCAGTACTTC | CASSRQGATYEQYF | TRBV7-9 | once | 14 | TRBJ2-7 | TRBD1
TGTGCCAGCAGTTATAATGCAGGGGGCTACACCTTC | CASSYNAGGYTF | TRBV28 | few | 12 | TRBJ1-2 | -
TGTGCCAGCAGTGACTCAAGGGACAGGGAAAAATATGGCTACACCTTC | CASSDSRDREKYGYTF | TRBV6-4 | - | 16 | TRBJ1-2 | TRBD1
TGCGCCAGCAGCTTGGATTCGAGGGGGCGCGAAAAACTGTTTTTT | CASSLDSRGREKLFF | TRBV5-1 | - | 15 | TRBJ1-4 | TRBD1
TGTGCCAGTAGTGATTTGCAGGGGAGCGAAAAACTGTTTTTT | CASSDLQGSEKLFF | TRBV19 | few | 14 | TRBJ1-4 | -
TGTGCCAGCAGTTCTCCCAGGGGGGGAAACACCATATATTTT | CASSSPRGGNTIYF | TRBV28 | once | 14 | TRBJ1-3 | TRBD1
TGTGCCAGCAGCGTAGAGGCGGGAGCGGCCTACGAGCAGTACTTC | CASSVEAGAAYEQYF | TRBV9 | - | 15 | TRBJ2-7 | TRBD2
TGCAGCGTGGGTAGCGGGGGAAACGAGCAGTACTTC | CSVGSGGNEQYF | TRBV29-1 | - | 12 | TRBJ2-7 | TRBD2
TGTGCCAGCAGCTTAGAGGCTAGCGGCCAAGAGACCCAGTACTTC | CASSLEASGQETQYF | TRBV11-3 | - | 15 | TRBJ2-5 | TRBD2
TGTGCCAGCAGCTTAATCTTCGATCAGCCCCAGCATTTT | CASSLIFDQPQHF | TRBV7-2 | - | 13 | TRBJ1-5 | -
TGTGCCAGCAGCGTATCCCAGTTTGATTACGAGCAGTACTTC | CASSVSQFDYEQYF | TRBV9 | - | 14 | TRBJ2-7 | -
TGTGCCAGCAGTTATAGTCGACAGAACTCCTACGAGCAGTACTTC | CASSYSRQNSYEQYF | TRBV6-5 | - | 15 | TRBJ2-7 | -
TGTGCCAGCAGCTCGCCGCCGGCAGGGGAGACAGATACGCAGTATTTT | CASSSPPAGETDTQYF | TRBV7-3 | - | 16 | TRBJ2-3 | -
TGTGCCAGTAGGTCAGACAGGACGGAGACCCAGTACTTC | CASRSDRTETQYF | TRBV19 | - | 13 | TRBJ2-5 | -
TGTGCCAGCTCACCACAGACAGGGGTCAATTCACCCCTCCACTTT | CASSPQTGVNSPLHF | TRBV18 | - | 15 | TRBJ1-6 | TRBD1
TGCGCCAGCAGTGTCGGAGGATTTGGCTATGGCTACACCTTC | CASSVGGFGYGYTF | TRBV10-2 | - | 14 | TRBJ1-2 | -
TGTGCCAGCAGTGCCCCGGGACTAGCGGGGGGGGGTGAGCAGTTCTTC | CASSAPGLAGGGEQFF | TRBV6-1 | - | 16 | TRBJ2-1 | TRBD2
TGTGCCAGCAGCTCCTTAGGGGGACAGGGCCTGGTCTACGAGCAGTACTTC | CASSSLGGQGLVYEQYF | TRBV7-6 | - | 17 | TRBJ2-7 | TRBD1
TGTGCCAGCAGCTTACAGGGTTACAATGAGCAGTTCTTC | CASSLQGYNEQFF | TRBV7-2 | - | 13 | TRBJ2-1 | -
TGCGCCAGCAGTGGACTAGCGGCGACCGGGGAGCTGTTTTTT | CASSGLAATGELFF | TRBV10-1 | - | 14 | TRBJ2-2 | TRBD2
TGTGCCAGCAGCTTACGGGGGAGTGAGACCCAGTACTTC | CASSLRGSETQYF | TRBV5-6 | - | 13 | TRBJ2-5 | -
TGTGCCAGCAGTACAGGGTATAAAGGAAACACCATATATTTT | CASSTGYKGNTIYF | TRBV3-1/TRBV3-2 | - | 14 | TRBJ1-3 | -
TGTGCCAGCAGCCGGCAGGGGTATGGCGGCTACACCTTC | CASSRQGYGGYTF | TRBV14 | - | 13 | TRBJ1-2 | -
TGTGCCAGTAGTATAGATGGTAGCAGCTCCTACAATGAGCAGTTCTTC | CASSIDGSSSYNEQFF | TRBV19 | - | 16 | TRBJ2-1 | -
TGTGCCAGCAGCCAAGGGCAACTAGCGGGAGTTGTCTACGAGCAGTACTTC | CASSQGQLAGVVYEQYF | TRBV16 | - | 17 | TRBJ2-7 | TRBD2
TGTGCCACCAGTGGCAGACTAGCGGGAGGGCCTCGGCAAGAGACCCAGTACTTC | CATSGRLAGGPRQETQYF | TRBV24-1 | - | 18 | TRBJ2-5 | TRBD2
TGTGCCAGCAGTTTGGGCAGCTCCAGTGACAATGAGCAGTTCTTC | CASSLGSSSDNEQFF | TRBV27 | - | 15 | TRBJ2-1 | -
TGCGCCAGCAGTGAGTCGATAGCGCTGAATGAGCAGTTCTTC | CASSESIALNEQFF | TRBV10-1 | - | 14 | TRBJ2-1 | -
TGTGCCAGCAGCCCACCTTCGTTACAGGGGGGCGAGCAGTACTTC | CASSPPSLQGGEQYF | TRBV14 | - | 15 | TRBJ2-7 | TRBD1
TGTGCCATCAGTGAGCTTAGACACGGCGGGGCTGAAGCTTTCTTT | CAISELRHGGAEAFF | TRBV10-3 | - | 15 | TRBJ1-1 | -
TGCGCCAGCAGCTTGTTGCCGCTAGCGGGGGTATCAGATACGCAGTATTTT | CASSLLPLAGVSDTQYF | TRBV5-1 | - | 17 | TRBJ2-3 | TRBD2
TGTGCCAGCAGTCGTGGGGGACAGAATAATTCACCCCTCCACTTT | CASSRGGQNNSPLHF | TRBV28 | - | 15 | TRBJ1-6 | TRBD1
TGTGCCAGCAGCCAAGAATTGACAGGGTTAGGTTTGGGCTACACCTTC | CASSQELTGLGLGYTF | TRBV3-1/TRBV3-2 | - | 16 | TRBJ1-2 | TRBD1
TGTGCCATCAGTGACCCCGGGACTAGCTACAATGAGCAGTTCTTC | CAISDPGTSYNEQFF | TRBV10-3 | - | 15 | TRBJ2-1 | TRBD2
TGTGCCAGTAGTATGGGGCTAGCGGGGGGAGATACGCAGTATTTT | CASSMGLAGGDTQYF | TRBV19 | - | 15 | TRBJ2-3 | TRBD2